The table lists the clone carrying this T cell receptor beta chain with a count of one. Its cognate antigen is unknown. This sample is part of a study of blood T cells in healthy people across ages. Study results and limitations: The diversity estimates, figures obtained from one million T cells, were considered underestimates.

With 1 base clipped from V and 6 bases from J, the junction kept 6 bases outside the gene matches. The germline CDR1 and CDR2 sequences are MNHNS and SASEGT. The CDR3 is 16 residues long. Primed by a sample-barcoded 5' primer and a J-beta primer mix, a second PCR proceeded for about 6 to 12 cycles. Each cDNA molecule carried a tag from a template-switch adaptor that contained 12 random nucleotides. TCRdb recomputed calls from the 5' RACE reads with MiXCR, one row per CDR3 protein. The sample lists 750,000 to 950,000 distinct CDR3 sequences; 50% to 65% were seen once. The chain recombines TRBV6-1 with TRBJ2-2; 9 bases agree with TRBD2. What was sequenced was blood. The TCR comes from an elderly man in good health. The CDR3 DNA sequence: TGTGCCAGCAGTGAAGGGGCGGGAGGGATATCCGGGGAGCTGTTTTTT. Translating gives CASSEGAGGISGELFF.